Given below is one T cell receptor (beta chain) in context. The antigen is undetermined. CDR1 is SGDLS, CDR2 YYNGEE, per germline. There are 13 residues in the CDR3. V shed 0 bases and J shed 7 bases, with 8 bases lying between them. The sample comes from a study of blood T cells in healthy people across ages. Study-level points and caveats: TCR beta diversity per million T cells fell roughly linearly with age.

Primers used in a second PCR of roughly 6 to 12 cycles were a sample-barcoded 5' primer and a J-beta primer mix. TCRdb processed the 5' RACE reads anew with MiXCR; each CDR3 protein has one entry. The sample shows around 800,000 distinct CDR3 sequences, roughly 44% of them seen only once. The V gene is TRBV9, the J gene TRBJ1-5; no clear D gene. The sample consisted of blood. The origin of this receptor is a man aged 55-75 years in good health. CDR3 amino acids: CASSVDSLQPQHF. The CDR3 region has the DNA TGTGCCAGCAGCGTAGACAGTCTACAGCCCCAGCATTTT.